These T cell receptor beta chains were read from a single sample in a study of blood T cell repertoires in COVID-19. Libraries were prepared by immunoSEQ multiplex PCR; TCRdb keeps only in-frame clonotypes and omits some of them. The table shows 100,000 to 120,000 clones, with roughly four fifths occurring only once. Material for sequencing was peripheral blood. The receptors stem from a woman aged 55-75 years with acute or convalescent COVID-19. The CDR3 runs from the conserved cysteine through the conserved F or W. D genes are given only for firm matches. Clone size is not always given. Where it is, it says once, few, many or a class for expanded clones.

CDR3aa: CASSSGAGEGSGNTIYF; CDR3nt: TGTGCCAGCAGCAGCGGGGCAGGCGAGGGCTCTGGAAACACCATATATTTT; v_gene: TRBV5-5; j_gene: TRBJ1-3; len: 17; abundance: -; d_gene: -
CDR3aa: CASIFAGTPSNTGELFF; CDR3nt: TGTGCCAGTATATTTGCCGGGACTCCAAGTAACACCGGGGAGCTGTTTTTT; v_gene: TRBV19; j_gene: TRBJ2-2; len: 17; abundance: -; d_gene: -
CDR3aa: CASSLGWGGAYNEQFF; CDR3nt: TGTGCCAGCAGCTTAGGTTGGGGGGGGGCCTACAATGAGCAGTTCTTC; v_gene: TRBV7-9; j_gene: TRBJ2-1; len: 16; abundance: -; d_gene: TRBD2
CDR3aa: CASSQATGGLGTGELFF; CDR3nt: TGTGCCAGCAGCCAAGCTACAGGCGGACTAGGGACCGGGGAGCTGTTTTTT; v_gene: TRBV4-2; j_gene: TRBJ2-2; len: 17; abundance: -; d_gene: TRBD2
CDR3aa: CASVKPGNTEAFF; CDR3nt: TGTGCCAGCGTGAAACCCGGGAACACTGAAGCTTTCTTT; v_gene: TRBV6-5; j_gene: TRBJ1-1; len: 13; abundance: -; d_gene: -
CDR3aa: CASSPFGQGRYEQYF; CDR3nt: TGTGCCAGCAGTCCCTTTGGACAGGGACGCTACGAGCAGTACTTC; v_gene: TRBV6-5; j_gene: TRBJ2-7; len: 15; abundance: -; d_gene: TRBD1
CDR3aa: CASSLEQGELAKNIQYF; CDR3nt: TGCGCCAGCAGCTTGGAACAGGGTGAGCTAGCCAAAAACATTCAGTACTTC; v_gene: TRBV5-1; j_gene: TRBJ2-4; len: 17; abundance: -; d_gene: -
CDR3aa: CASSPSGGEHYGYTF; CDR3nt: TGTGCCAGCTCACCGTCAGGGGGCGAGCACTATGGCTACACCTTC; v_gene: TRBV18; j_gene: TRBJ1-2; len: 15; abundance: -; d_gene: TRBD1
CDR3aa: CASSQTTGWQTQYF; CDR3nt: TGTGCCAGCAGCCAGACAACAGGGTGGCAGACCCAGTACTTC; v_gene: TRBV3-1/TRBV3-2; j_gene: TRBJ2-5; len: 14; abundance: -; d_gene: -
CDR3aa: CASSQSRQGSIYEQYF; CDR3nt: TGCGCCAGCAGTCAATCCCGGCAGGGTAGTATCTACGAGCAGTACTTC; v_gene: TRBV23-1; j_gene: TRBJ2-7; len: 16; abundance: -; d_gene: -
CDR3aa: CASSLEERAYNEQFF; CDR3nt: TGTGCCAGCAGCTTAGAGGAGAGGGCATACAATGAGCAGTTCTTC; v_gene: TRBV7-2; j_gene: TRBJ2-1; len: 15; abundance: -; d_gene: -
CDR3aa: CSVEDRAQGYEGEQYF; CDR3nt: TGCAGCGTTGAAGATCGTGCACAGGGGTATGAGGGCGAGCAGTACTTC; v_gene: TRBV29-1; j_gene: TRBJ2-7; len: 16; abundance: -; d_gene: TRBD1
CDR3aa: CASTHTGGNGYTF; CDR3nt: TGTGCCAGTACTCACACAGGGGGGAATGGCTACACCTTC; v_gene: TRBV19; j_gene: TRBJ1-2; len: 13; abundance: -; d_gene: TRBD1
CDR3aa: CASSYSILAGGNEQFF; CDR3nt: TGTGCCAGCAGTTACTCGATCCTAGCGGGGGGAAATGAGCAGTTCTTC; v_gene: TRBV6-2/TRBV6-3; j_gene: TRBJ2-1; len: 16; abundance: -; d_gene: TRBD2
CDR3aa: CASSVEGVVGNTIYF; CDR3nt: TGTGCCAGCAGCGTAGAGGGGGTTGTTGGAAACACCATATATTTT; v_gene: TRBV9; j_gene: TRBJ1-3; len: 15; abundance: -; d_gene: -
CDR3aa: CASSAPGQGNEKLFF; CDR3nt: TGTGCCAGCAGTGCGCCGGGACAGGGGAACGAAAAACTGTTTTTT; v_gene: TRBV6-2/TRBV6-3; j_gene: TRBJ1-4; len: 15; abundance: -; d_gene: TRBD1
CDR3aa: CASKGEGPDTQYF; CDR3nt: TGCGCCAGCAAGGGGGAGGGTCCAGATACGCAGTATTTT; v_gene: TRBV5-1; j_gene: TRBJ2-3; len: 13; abundance: -; d_gene: -
CDR3aa: CASSAAGSYEQYF; CDR3nt: TGTGCCAGCAGCGCCGCAGGGTCCTACGAGCAGTACTTC; v_gene: TRBV9; j_gene: TRBJ2-7; len: 13; abundance: -; d_gene: -
CDR3aa: CASSPTGDSYNSPLHF; CDR3nt: TGCGCCAGCAGCCCGACAGGGGATTCCTATAATTCACCCCTCCACTTT; v_gene: TRBV5-1; j_gene: TRBJ1-6; len: 16; abundance: -; d_gene: TRBD1
CDR3aa: CASSTEPPRKHNSPLHF; CDR3nt: TGCGCCAGCAGCACAGAGCCCCCCAGGAAGCATAATTCACCCCTCCACTTT; v_gene: TRBV4-3; j_gene: TRBJ1-6; len: 17; abundance: once; d_gene: -
CDR3aa: CATGLSDTHEQFF; CDR3nt: TGTGCCACCGGCCTTTCTGACACCCATGAGCAGTTCTTC; v_gene: TRBV10-3; j_gene: TRBJ2-1; len: 13; abundance: -; d_gene: -
CDR3aa: CASSPGQGTDTQYF; CDR3nt: TGCGCCAGCAGCCCGGGACAGGGGACAGATACGCAGTATTTT; v_gene: TRBV5-1; j_gene: TRBJ2-3; len: 14; abundance: -; d_gene: TRBD1
CDR3aa: CASGQGYGYTF; CDR3nt: TGTGCCAGTGGACAGGGCTATGGCTACACCTTC; v_gene: TRBV19; j_gene: TRBJ1-2; len: 11; abundance: -; d_gene: TRBD1
CDR3aa: CASSYSMTSGPLAKNIQYF; CDR3nt: TGTGCCAGCAGTTACTCGATGACTAGCGGGCCTCTAGCCAAAAACATTCAGTACTTC; v_gene: TRBV6-2/TRBV6-3; j_gene: TRBJ2-4; len: 19; abundance: -; d_gene: TRBD2
CDR3aa: CASSLGAGGETEAFF; CDR3nt: TGCGCCAGCAGCTTGGGGGCAGGGGGCGAAACTGAAGCTTTCTTT; v_gene: TRBV5-1; j_gene: TRBJ1-1; len: 15; abundance: -; d_gene: TRBD1
CDR3aa: CASSPPGQGVYGYTF; CDR3nt: TGTGCCAGCAGCCCCCCGGGACAGGGAGTCTATGGCTACACCTTC; v_gene: TRBV3-1/TRBV3-2; j_gene: TRBJ1-2; len: 15; abundance: -; d_gene: TRBD1
CDR3aa: CASSLVGAVEEKLFF; CDR3nt: TGCGCCAGCAGCTTGGTGGGGGCCGTGGAGGAAAAACTGTTTTTT; v_gene: TRBV5-1; j_gene: TRBJ1-4; len: 15; abundance: few; d_gene: -
CDR3aa: CASRRQGHQSQPQHF; CDR3nt: TGTGCCAGCAGGAGACAGGGCCACCAAAGTCAGCCCCAGCATTTT; v_gene: TRBV6-6; j_gene: TRBJ1-5; len: 15; abundance: -; d_gene: TRBD1
CDR3aa: CASSGGGDNQPQHF; CDR3nt: TGTGCCAGCAGCGGGGGGGGTGATAATCAGCCCCAGCATTTT; v_gene: TRBV9; j_gene: TRBJ1-5; len: 14; abundance: once; d_gene: -
CDR3aa: CASRGQKNTEAFF; CDR3nt: TGTGCCAGCAGAGGACAGAAGAACACTGAAGCTTTCTTT; v_gene: TRBV11-3; j_gene: TRBJ1-1; len: 13; abundance: once; d_gene: -
CDR3aa: CALGTVNSNQPQHF; CDR3nt: TGTGCCTTAGGGACAGTCAATAGCAATCAGCCCCAGCATTTT; v_gene: TRBV30; j_gene: TRBJ1-5; len: 14; abundance: -; d_gene: TRBD1
CDR3aa: CASSSTQGSYEQYF; CDR3nt: TGTGCCAGCAGCTCCACCCAGGGGTCCTACGAGCAGTACTTC; v_gene: TRBV11-3; j_gene: TRBJ2-7; len: 14; abundance: -; d_gene: -
CDR3aa: CASSTSFGRGADYGYTF; CDR3nt: TGCGCCAGCAGCACGTCTTTCGGGCGGGGGGCTGACTATGGCTACACCTTC; v_gene: TRBV5-1; j_gene: TRBJ1-2; len: 17; abundance: -; d_gene: -
CDR3aa: CASGVQGANSPLHF; CDR3nt: TGTGCCAGCGGGGTACAGGGGGCGAATTCACCCCTCCACTTT; v_gene: TRBV19; j_gene: TRBJ1-6; len: 14; abundance: -; d_gene: TRBD1
CDR3aa: CASSLEGVDYEQYF; CDR3nt: TGTGCCAGCAGCTTGGAGGGGGTCGACTACGAGCAGTACTTC; v_gene: TRBV5-6; j_gene: TRBJ2-7; len: 14; abundance: once; d_gene: -
CDR3aa: CASSFPTGGAATSGYTF; CDR3nt: TGTGCCAGCAGTTTTCCCACAGGGGGCGCAGCTACGTCTGGCTACACCTTC; v_gene: TRBV28; j_gene: TRBJ1-2; len: 17; abundance: -; d_gene: TRBD1